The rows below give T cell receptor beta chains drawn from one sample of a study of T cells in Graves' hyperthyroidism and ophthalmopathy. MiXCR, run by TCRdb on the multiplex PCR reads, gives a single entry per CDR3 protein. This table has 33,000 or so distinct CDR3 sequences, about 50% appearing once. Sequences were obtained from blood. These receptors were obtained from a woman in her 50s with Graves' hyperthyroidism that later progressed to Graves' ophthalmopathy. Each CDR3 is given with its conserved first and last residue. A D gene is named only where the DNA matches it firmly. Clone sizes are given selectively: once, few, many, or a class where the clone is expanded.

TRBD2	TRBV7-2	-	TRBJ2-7	TGTGCCAGCAGCTTATCGGCTAGCGGCTCCTACGAGCAGTACTTC	CASSLSASGSYEQYF
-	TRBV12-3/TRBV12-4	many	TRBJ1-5	TGTGCCAGCAGTTTGAGCAGTGGCGGCAATCAGCCCCAGCATTTT	CASSLSSGGNQPQHF
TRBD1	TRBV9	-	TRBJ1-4	TGTGCCAGCAGCGTCTTCGGACAGGGTGGTGAAGAGCTGTTCTTT	CASSVFGQGGEELFF
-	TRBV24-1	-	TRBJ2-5	TGTGCCACCAGTTCGACCAGGGGCAGCTATCAAGAGACCCAGTACTTC	CATSSTRGSYQETQYF
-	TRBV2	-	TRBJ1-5	TGTGCCAGCAAGACCAAACAGGACATAGGAGGAGAGACCCAGCATTTT	CASKTKQDIGGETQHF
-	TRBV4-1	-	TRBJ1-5	TGCGCCAGCAGCCAAGGGGTTAGCAATCAGCCCCAGCATTTT	CASSQGVSNQPQHF
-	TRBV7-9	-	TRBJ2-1	TGTGCCAGCAGCTACCAATCCGAGCAGTTCTTC	CASSYQSEQFF
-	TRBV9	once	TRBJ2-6	TGTGCCAGCAGCGCCACGGGAGTCGGTGGGGCCAACGTCCTGACTTTC	CASSATGVGGANVLTF
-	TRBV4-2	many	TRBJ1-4	TGTGCCAGCAGCCAAGACCCCACGGTTACTAATGAAAAACTGTTTTTT	CASSQDPTVTNEKLFF
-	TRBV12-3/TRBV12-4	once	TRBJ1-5	TGTACCGGCAGTTCCAGTTTAAATCAGCCCCAGCATTTT	CTGSSSLNQPQHF
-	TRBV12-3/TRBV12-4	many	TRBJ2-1	TGTGCCAGCAGTTCCGGCAGCCAGTACAATGAGCAGTTCTTC	CASSSGSQYNEQFF
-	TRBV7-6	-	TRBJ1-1	TGTGCCAGCAGCCTCAGGAGGGGGGACACTGAAGCTTTCTTT	CASSLRRGDTEAFF
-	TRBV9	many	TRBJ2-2	TGTGCCAGCAGCGTAGATGGGGGATCCACCGGGGAGCTGTTTTTT	CASSVDGGSTGELFF
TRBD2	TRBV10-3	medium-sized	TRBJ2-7	TGTGCCACCAGCGGGAGTGGATACGAGCAGTACTTC	CATSGSGYEQYF
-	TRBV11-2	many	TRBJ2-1	TGTGCCAGCAGCTGCGAAGGCAATGAGCAGTTCTTC	CASSCEGNEQFF
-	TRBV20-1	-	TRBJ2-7	TGCAGCCAACTCCGGGACGCACACTCCTACGAGCAGTACTTC	CSQLRDAHSYEQYF
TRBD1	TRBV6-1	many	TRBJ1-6	TGTGCCAGCAGTGGGAAGACAGGGGGTTTTAATTCACCCCTCCACTTT	CASSGKTGGFNSPLHF
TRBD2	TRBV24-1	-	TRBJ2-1	TGTGCCTCCAGGACTAGCGGGAGGGGCGAGCAGTTCTTC	CASRTSGRGEQFF
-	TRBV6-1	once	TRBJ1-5	TGTGCCAGCAGTGAAGCCACACAGCCTTACGAGCATTTT	CASSEATQPYEHF
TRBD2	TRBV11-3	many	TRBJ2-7	TGTGCCAGCAGCCCCAACCCGCTAGCGGGAGTCGAGCAGTACTTC	CASSPNPLAGVEQYF
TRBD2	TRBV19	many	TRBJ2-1	TGTGCCAGTAGTATTGAAGCGGGGCCCTACAATGAGCAGTTCTTC	CASSIEAGPYNEQFF
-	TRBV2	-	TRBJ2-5	TGTGCCAGCAGTGAAATGTGGGAGACCCAGTACTTC	CASSEMWETQYF
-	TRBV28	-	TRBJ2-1	TGTGCCAGCAGTTTCTTTTTGAGGGGCGGGAACAATCAGCAGTTCTTC	CASSFFLRGGNNQQFF
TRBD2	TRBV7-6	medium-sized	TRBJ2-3	TGTGCCAGCAGCTCCGGGACTAGCGGGAGTCAGCAGTATTTT	CASSSGTSGSQQYF
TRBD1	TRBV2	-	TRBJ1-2	TGTGCCAGCAGGGGACAGGGGGCGGTCTACAGTTCCTATGGCTACACCTTC	CASRGQGAVYSSYGYTF
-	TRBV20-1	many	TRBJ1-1	TGCAGTGCTAGAGATTCAGACACTGAAGCTTTCTTT	CSARDSDTEAFF
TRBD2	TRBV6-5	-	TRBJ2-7	TGTGCCGGCAGTTACACGGGGGGAGTTGGCGACGAGCAGTACTTC	CAGSYTGGVGDEQYF